The present T cell receptor beta chain was sequenced within a study of blood T cell repertoires in COVID-19. Study-level information: From the United States, Italy and Spain came samples of acute and convalescent COVID-19. The analysed material was cDNA or gDNA that came from T cells, B-cell-depleted T cells, or PBMCs.

Per the original methods: By means of reference gene primer amplification, nucleated cell counts were estimated. This table comes from immunoSEQ multiplex PCR, and its TCRdb copy is limited to in-frame clones, with some not included. Clone size and the V and J calls come from that table; the DNA yielded D and trimming. Of 50,000 or so clones listed, more than 85% were seen once; the top ten hold nearly 10%. V shed 4 bases, J shed 3 bases, and the junction held 8 bases outside the gene matches. The germline V gene has CDR1 KGHDR and CDR2 SFDVKD. CDR3 length equals 18 residues. The chain uses TRBV24-1 and TRBJ2-5; TRBD2 matches at 15 bases. Sequences were obtained from peripheral blood. This receptor was obtained from a woman older than 75 with acute or convalescent COVID-19. DNA for the CDR3: TGTGCCACCAGTGACCCCGGGACTAGCGGGAGGCGTGAAGAGACCCAGTACTTC. Protein: CATSDPGTSGRREETQYF.